The clone carrying this T cell receptor (beta chain) was found once. These data come from a study of T cells after posttransplantation cyclophosphamide. Sequencing used immunoSEQ multiplex PCR; TCRdb keeps in-frame clones, though not all of them. The profile shows some 53,000 clones, roughly 84% of them singletons. Germline loops: CDR1 LNHNV, CDR2 YYDKDF (reference sequence). The V end lost 0 bases, the J end lost 5 bases, and 5 bases lay between the germline ends. The CDR3 extends over 13 amino acids. The receptor's source is a man aged 25 to 45 with a blood cancer, CMV-positive, and with a related stem cell donor. Sequenced sample: PBMCs. The chain recombines TRBV15 with TRBJ1-5; D may be TRBD1 (5 bases). The CDR3 region has the DNA TGTGCCACCAGCAGAGAAGGGGATCAGCCCCAGCATTTT. Protein: CATSREGDQPQHF.